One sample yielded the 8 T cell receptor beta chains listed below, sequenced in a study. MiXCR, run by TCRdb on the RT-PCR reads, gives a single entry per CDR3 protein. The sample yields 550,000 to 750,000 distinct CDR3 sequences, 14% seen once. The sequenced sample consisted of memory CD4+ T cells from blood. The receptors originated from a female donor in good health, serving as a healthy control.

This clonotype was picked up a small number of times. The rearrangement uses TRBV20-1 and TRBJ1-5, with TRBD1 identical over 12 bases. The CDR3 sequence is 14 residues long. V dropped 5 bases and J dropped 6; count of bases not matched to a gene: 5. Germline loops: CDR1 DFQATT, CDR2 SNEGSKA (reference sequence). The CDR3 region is CSASGTGGTQPQHF. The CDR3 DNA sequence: TGCAGTGCTTCCGGGACAGGGGGCACTCAGCCCCAGCATTTT.

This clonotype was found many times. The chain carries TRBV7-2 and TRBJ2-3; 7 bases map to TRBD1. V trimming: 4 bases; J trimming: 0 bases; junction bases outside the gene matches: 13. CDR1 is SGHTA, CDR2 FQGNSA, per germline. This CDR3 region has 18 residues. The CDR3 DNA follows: TGTGCCAGCAGCTCCGACAGGGTAGCTTCAACTAGCACAGATACGCAGTATTTT. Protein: CASSSDRVASTSTDTQYF.

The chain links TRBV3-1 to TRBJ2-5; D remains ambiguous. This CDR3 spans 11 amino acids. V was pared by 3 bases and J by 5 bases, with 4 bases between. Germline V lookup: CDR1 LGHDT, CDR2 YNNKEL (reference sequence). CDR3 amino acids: CASSHRETQYF. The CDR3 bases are TGTGCCAGCAGCCACCGGGAGACCCAGTACTTC.

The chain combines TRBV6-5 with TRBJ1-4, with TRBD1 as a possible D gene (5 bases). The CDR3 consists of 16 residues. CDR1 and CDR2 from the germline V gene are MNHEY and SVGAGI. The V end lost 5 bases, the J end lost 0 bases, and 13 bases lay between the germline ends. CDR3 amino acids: CASSLGLGATNEKLFF. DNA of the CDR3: TGTGCCAGCAGTCTGGGGTTGGGGGCAACTAATGAAAAACTGTTTTTT.

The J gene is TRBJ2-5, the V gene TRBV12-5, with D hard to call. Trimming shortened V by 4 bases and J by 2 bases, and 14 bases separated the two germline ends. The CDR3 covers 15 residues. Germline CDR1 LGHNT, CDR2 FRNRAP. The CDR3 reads CASGCPLLRQETQYF. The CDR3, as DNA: TGTGCTAGTGGTTGCCCCCTCCTAAGACAAGAGACCCAGTACTTC.

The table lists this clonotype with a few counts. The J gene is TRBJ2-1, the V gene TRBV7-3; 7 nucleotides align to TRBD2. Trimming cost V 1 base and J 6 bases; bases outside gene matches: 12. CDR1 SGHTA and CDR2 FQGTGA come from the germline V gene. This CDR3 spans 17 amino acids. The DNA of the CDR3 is TGTGCCAGCAGCTTAAGGGGCACTAGCGCAAACCTCAATGAGCAGTTCTTC. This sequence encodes CASSLRGTSANLNEQFF.

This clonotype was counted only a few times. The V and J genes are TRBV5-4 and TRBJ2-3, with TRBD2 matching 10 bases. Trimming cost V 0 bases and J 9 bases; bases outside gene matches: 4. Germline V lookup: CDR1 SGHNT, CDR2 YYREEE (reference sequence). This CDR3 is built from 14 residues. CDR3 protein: CASSLASGSDTQYF. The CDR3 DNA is TGTGCCAGCAGCTTGGCTAGCGGGAGTGACACGCAGTATTTT. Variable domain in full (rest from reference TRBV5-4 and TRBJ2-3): ETGVTQSPTHLIKTRGQQVTLRCSSQSGHNTVSWYQQALGQGPQFIFQYYREEENGRGNFPPRFSGLQFPNYSSELNVNALELDDSALYLCASSLASGSDTQYFGPGTRLTVL.

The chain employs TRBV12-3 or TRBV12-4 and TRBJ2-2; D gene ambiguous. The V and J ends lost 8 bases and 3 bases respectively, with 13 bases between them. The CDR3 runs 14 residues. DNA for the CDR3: TGTGCCAGCTGCCGAGGCGGAGACACCGGGGAGCTGTTTTTT. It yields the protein CASCRGGDTGELFF.